The sample holds a few counts of the clone carrying this T cell receptor (beta chain). Germline is not matched at one junction end, which may reflect a read error. The germline V gene encodes CDR1 SGHTA and CDR2 FQGNSA. The CDR3 covers 14 residues. The data were obtained in a study of tumor-infiltrating lymphocytes in oesophageal squamous cell carcinoma. From the PCR reads, TCRdb called clonotypes with MiXCR, one entry per CDR3 protein. The sample has roughly 14,000 distinct CDR3 sequences; 40% to 60% are singletons. The sequence came from a male donor with esophageal squamous cell carcinoma. V gene TRBV7-2 combines with J gene TRBJ2-1; 7 nucleotides agree with TRBD2. Material: blood. The CDR3 loop is CASSLGTTYNEQFF. CDR3 coding DNA: TGTGCCAGCAGCTTGGGGACTACCTATAATGAGCAGTTCTTC.